These T cell receptor beta chains were read from a single sample in a study of blood T cell repertoires in COVID-19. The method was immunoSEQ multiplex PCR; TCRdb's version includes in-frame clones alone and lacks a portion of them. The sample contains about 65,000 clones, over 85% of which appear only once. Material: peripheral blood. The receptors were sampled from an older man with active COVID-19. The conserved cysteine and the conserved F or W are not part of the CDR3 here.

J gene | V gene | CDR3 protein
TRBJ2-5 | TRBV10-3 | AISEPRETQY
TRBJ1-1 | TRBV27 | ASSLTGGFSEAF
TRBJ2-5 | TRBV7-9 | ASSFQGQALETQY
TRBJ2-3 | TRBV5-8 | ASSGTGTDTQY
TRBJ1-1 | TRBV21-1 | ASSALTGGSVRTEAF
TRBJ2-3 | TRBV5-4 | ASSLGQGQDTQY
TRBJ1-5 | TRBV4-1 | ASSQGIPGGSDSNQPQH
TRBJ1-5 | TRBV18 | ASSPGGDQPQH
TRBJ1-1 | TRBV7-9 | ASSDGQFTEAF
TRBJ2-5 | TRBV6-5 | ASRPTGSSTQY